These 20 T cell receptor beta chains were sequenced from one sample in a study of GPR56 and killer-like receptors on CD4 memory cells. TCRdb re-called the reads and shows each CDR3 protein once, DNA omitted. The table counts 3,200 or so distinct CDR3 sequences; about 5.6% lies in the top ten. Sorting by FACS used killer cell lectin-like receptor and GPR56 expression to define five CD4+ populations. The specimen sequenced was memory CD4+ T cells from blood. The receptors stem from a human donor in good health.

Considering frequency, this clonotype is large. This sequence joins TRBV6-2 or TRBV6-3 and TRBJ2-1; without DNA, the TCRdb call of TRBD2 cannot be checked. The CDR3 spans 15 residues. The germline gives CDR1 MNHEY, CDR2 SVGEGT. This CDR3 is CASSPLEGLRDEQFF.

Its frequency marks this clonotype as medium-sized. This rearrangement joins TRBV7-2 to TRBJ2-7; there is no DNA to check the TCRdb D call of TRBD1. Per the germline V gene, CDR1 is SGHTA and CDR2 is FQGNSA. This CDR3 contains 14 residues. Here the CDR3 reads CASSRDGYSYEQYF.

The rearrangement joins TRBV12-3 or TRBV12-4 to TRBJ2-1; absent DNA, TCRdb's TRBD1 call cannot be checked. The CDR3 totals 14 residues. The CDR3 loop is CASRPQGDGREQFF.

V is TRBV5-5 and J is TRBJ2-5; TCRdb proposes TRBD1, but this gene call is untestable without DNA. The length of the CDR3 is 13 residues. Germline-derived CDR1 and CDR2 are SGHKS and YYEKEE (reference sequence). CDR3: CASSSQGEETQYF.

In terms of frequency, this clonotype is medium-sized. The rearrangement joins TRBV6-1 to TRBJ2-1. Germline CDR1 and CDR2: MNHNS and SASEGT. This CDR3 comprises 12 residues. CDR3 region: CASSENSARQFF.

This clonotype is classed as large (0.1 to 1%) by frequency. The chain carries TRBV6-2 or TRBV6-3 and TRBJ2-2. The germline gives CDR1 MNHEY, CDR2 SVGEGT. The CDR3 covers 12 residues. The CDR3 here is CASSYSIGELFF.

The rearrangement links TRBV6-2 or TRBV6-3 to TRBJ1-1; TCRdb's D call, TRBD1, is unchecked because there is no DNA. Germline lookup yields CDR1 MNHEY and CDR2 SVGEGT. CDR3 length equals 13 residues. The CDR3 spells CASSARGEVEAFF.

The rearrangement links TRBV20-1 to TRBJ2-7; TCRdb picks TRBD2, but there is no DNA to check that call. Germline V gene data show CDR1 as DFQATT and CDR2 as SNEGSKA (reference sequence). The CDR3 totals 13 residues. CDR3 sequence: CSASASGGREQYF.

Judged by frequency, this clonotype is medium-sized. The chain recombines TRBV27 with TRBJ1-2. The V gene's germline CDR1 is MNHEY and CDR2 SMNVEV (reference sequence). This CDR3 region has 14 residues. CDR3 in amino acids: CASKIRATNYGYTF.

This clonotype is deemed medium-sized by its frequency. V usage is TRBV6-2 or TRBV6-3 and J usage is TRBJ2-5; TCRdb designates TRBD1, a call that cannot be tested without DNA. The germline V gene encodes CDR1 MNHEY and CDR2 SVGEGT. CDR3 length: 16 amino acids. The CDR3 is CASREYLTGEQETQYF.

The gene calls are TRBV6-2 or TRBV6-3 and TRBJ2-3; checking the TCRdb D call of TRBD2 is not possible without DNA. The CDR3 extends over 17 amino acids. Germline V gene data show CDR1 as MNHEY and CDR2 as SVGEGT. The CDR3 protein is CASSYAGLAGGTDTQYF.

Considering frequency, this clonotype is medium-sized (0.01 to 0.1%). The chain recombines TRBV7-2 with TRBJ2-7; without DNA, the TCRdb call of TRBD1 cannot be checked. The CDR3 covers 14 residues. Germline V gives CDR1 SGHTA, CDR2 FQGNSA. This chain's CDR3 is CASRRGAGSYEQYF.

The CDR3 loop reads CASSQVRGTEAFF. The J gene is TRBJ1-1, the V gene TRBV14. The length of the CDR3 is 13 residues. The germline gives CDR1 SGHDN, CDR2 FVKESK.

By frequency, this clonotype is large. The V call is TRBV24-1, the J call TRBJ2-5. Germline CDR1 and CDR2: KGHDR and SFDVKD. This CDR3 is 13 amino acids long. This CDR3 reads CATSEGGQETQYF.

The V gene is TRBV6-1, the J gene TRBJ2-3; the TCRdb call, TRBD2, lacks DNA for checking. Germline assignment: CDR1 MNHNS and CDR2 SASEGT. The length of the CDR3 is 16 residues. CDR3 amino acids: CASSERAGGYTDTQYF.

Frequency places this clonotype as large. The rearrangement links TRBV6-2 or TRBV6-3 to TRBJ1-1; no DNA is available, so the TRBD1 call from TCRdb remains unchecked. This CDR3 has 14 residues. Germline V gene data show CDR1 as MNHEY and CDR2 as SVGEGT. This chain's CDR3 is CASTPTGGLRRAFF.

According to its frequency, this clonotype is medium-sized (0.01 to 0.1%). This chain links TRBV19 with TRBJ2-4; TCRdb indicates TRBD1, and absent DNA this call remains unverified. Germline V lookup: CDR1 LNHDA, CDR2 SQIVND (reference sequence). CDR3 length equals 13 residues. CDR3 loop: CASSISGGYIQYF.

The chain combines TRBV19 with TRBJ1-1; no DNA is available, so the TRBD1 call from TCRdb remains unchecked. The CDR3 sequence is 16 residues long. Germline V CDR1 and CDR2: LNHDA, SQIVND (reference sequence). The CDR3 is CASSIQQGAANTEAFF.

The chain couples TRBV19 to TRBJ2-1; the D call of TRBD1 rests on TCRdb alone, since no DNA is present to check it. There are 12 residues in the CDR3. The germline V gene has CDR1 LNHDA and CDR2 SQIVND (reference sequence). The CDR3: CASRRGKNEQFF.

This clonotype counts as medium-sized by frequency. The chain is built from TRBV27 and TRBJ2-7; TCRdb's D call of TRBD1 is untestable without DNA. The germline CDR1 and CDR2 sequences are MNHEY and SMNVEV (reference sequence). The CDR3 spans 17 residues. The CDR3 spells CASSLGGAGSSSYEQYF.